A selection of T cell receptor beta chains follows, all from one sample in a study of OX40 agonist ivuxolimab in advanced cancers. Data came from immunoSEQ multiplex PCR; TCRdb stores just in-frame clones and leaves some out. The table shows about 74,000 clones, with around 90% occurring only once. Sequences were derived from CD4+ or CD8+ T cells sorted from blood, sampled in a trial of the OX40 agonist ivuxolimab. Every receptor here comes from an adult with an advanced solid tumor such as melanoma, head and neck, liver or kidney cancer. Both conserved end residues are part of each CDR3. A D gene is named only where the DNA matches it firmly. Only some rows state a clone size, as once, few, many or a class for expanded clones.

>.|.|TRBJ1-4|TRBV6-5
TGTGCCAGCCAGGACAGTCATGCAACTAATGAAAAACTGTTTTTT
CASQDSHATNEKLFF
>.|TRBD1|TRBJ2-1|TRBV4-1
TGCGCCAGCAGCCAAGGGACAGGGGTACCCCACAATGAGCAGTTCTTC
CASSQGTGVPHNEQFF
>.|TRBD1|TRBJ1-5|TRBV2
TGTGCCAGCAGTGGGGGACAGGGAGTAGGTCAGCCCCAGCATTTT
CASSGGQGVGQPQHF
>.|.|TRBJ2-1|TRBV19
TGTGCCAGTAGTAACGGGTATGAGCAGTTCTTC
CASSNGYEQFF
>.|TRBD2|TRBJ2-7|TRBV4-1
TGCGCCAGCAGCCCTTGGGGGGGTCACTACGAGCAGTACTTC
CASSPWGGHYEQYF
>.|.|TRBJ2-3|TRBV30
TGTGCCTGGAGTTCTTACACAGATACGCAGTATTTT
CAWSSYTDTQYF
>once|TRBD1|TRBJ2-1|TRBV19
TGTGCCAGTAGTCCCCGGACAGGGGGGACCTACAATGAGCAGTTCTTC
CASSPRTGGTYNEQFF
>.|.|TRBJ2-7|TRBV7-6
TGTGCCAGCAGCTCCAGGGGGGGGGAGATTTACGAGCAGTACTTC
CASSSRGGEIYEQYF
>.|.|TRBJ2-7|TRBV5-6
TGTGCCAGCAGCCCCTCGCGAGACTTTTACTCCTACGAGCAGTACTTC
CASSPSRDFYSYEQYF
>.|TRBD1|TRBJ1-5|TRBV19
TGTGCCAGTACCAATACAGGGGATAGCAATCAGCCCCAGCATTTT
CASTNTGDSNQPQHF
>.|.|TRBJ1-1|TRBV6-4
TGTGCCAGCAGTGTCACGTTCCTGGACGGGAACACTGAAGCTTTCTTT
CASSVTFLDGNTEAFF
>.|.|TRBJ1-2|TRBV27
TGTGCCAGCAGTCCGCTAATGCAGCTAGGGGATGGCTACACCTTC
CASSPLMQLGDGYTF
>once|TRBD1|TRBJ1-5|TRBV19
TGTGCCAGTAGCAGGGACAGGGGAGAGAGCAATCAGCCCCAGCATTTT
CASSRDRGESNQPQHF
>.|TRBD1|TRBJ1-5|TRBV28
TGTGCCACCAGGGGGCAGGGCCAGAATCAGCCCCAGCATTTT
CATRGQGQNQPQHF
>.|.|TRBJ1-5|TRBV19
TGTGCCAGTAGTATTGGGTCCAGGACCAATCAGCCCCAGCATTTT
CASSIGSRTNQPQHF
>.|TRBD1|TRBJ2-2|TRBV28
TGTGCCAGCAGTGTCATAAAGGGGGCAGAGACCGGGGAGCTGTTTTTT
CASSVIKGAETGELFF
>.|.|TRBJ1-1|TRBV19
TGTGCCAGTAGTATGGCAGGTCGTACTGAAGCTTTCTTT
CASSMAGRTEAFF
>.|.|TRBJ1-4|TRBV7-9
TGTGCCAGCAGCCAACAGGCAACTAATGAAAAACTGTTTTTT
CASSQQATNEKLFF
>.|.|TRBJ1-6|TRBV7-9
TGTGCCAGCAGCCCACGAGGGTGGGGGGGGAGTTTGTATCCACCCCTCCACTTT
CASSPRGWGGSLYPPLHF
>.|TRBD2|TRBJ2-3|TRBV4-3
TGCGCCAGCAGCCAAGAACCATCACTAGCGGCCCCAGATACGCAGTATTTT
CASSQEPSLAAPDTQYF
>.|.|TRBJ1-5|TRBV19
TGTGCCAGTAGTATAGAGGGTCAGCCCCAGCATTTT
CASSIEGQPQHF
>.|TRBD1|TRBJ1-6|TRBV5-6
TGTGCCAGCACCCTATTTGGGACAGGGGCGAACTCACCCCTCCACTTT
CASTLFGTGANSPLHF
>.|TRBD1|TRBJ1-6|TRBV4-3
TGCGCCAGCAGCCAAGATAGGGCAGGGGGTTCACCCCTCCACTTT
CASSQDRAGGSPLHF
>.|TRBD2|TRBJ2-7|TRBV10-3
TGTGCCATCAGTGAGGGTAGCGGGGTGCGGTCCTACGAGCAGTACTTC
CAISEGSGVRSYEQYF
>once|TRBD1|TRBJ2-7|TRBV2
TGTGCCAGCAGTCCGGGACAGGGTCCCTACGAGCAGTACTTC
CASSPGQGPYEQYF
>.|.|TRBJ2-7|TRBV29-1
TGCAGCGTAACCTTAGGTTCGCATCTTCAGGGCGAGCAGTACTTC
CSVTLGSHLQGEQYF
>.|.|TRBJ1-1|TRBV30
TGTGCCTGGGGAGCAGGGGCGAACACTGAAGCTTTCTTT
CAWGAGANTEAFF
>.|.|TRBJ2-1|TRBV4-2
TGTGCCAGCAGCCCTTCGAGGGGGGTCTACAATGAGCAGTTCTTC
CASSPSRGVYNEQFF
>.|.|TRBJ1-4|TRBV5-4
TGTGCCAGCAGCTTGGATGAGGGGTCAACTAATGAAAAACTGTTTTTT
CASSLDEGSTNEKLFF
>.|TRBD1|TRBJ1-1|TRBV20-1
TGCAGTGCGTCGACAGGGACTGAAGCTTTCTTT
CSASTGTEAFF
>.|.|TRBJ2-2|TRBV30
TGTGCCTGGAGTCTAAATAAGGACGCGAACACCGGGGAGCTGTTTTTT
CAWSLNKDANTGELFF
>.|TRBD1|TRBJ1-1|TRBV7-9
TGTGCCAGCAGCTTATCCCAGGGGGCGCGGACTGAAGCTTTCTTT
CASSLSQGARTEAFF
>few|.|TRBJ2-1|TRBV4-1
TGCGCCAGCAGCCAAGATCGCGTAGATGAGCAGTTCTTC
CASSQDRVDEQFF
>.|.|TRBJ1-1|TRBV15
TGTGCCACCAGCAGAGATAGGGGGAACACTGAAGCTTTCTTT
CATSRDRGNTEAFF
>.|.|TRBJ2-7|TRBV7-9
TGTGCCAGCAGCTCGGTCGGGGGGCGCTACGAGCAGTACTTC
CASSSVGGRYEQYF
>.|.|TRBJ2-5|TRBV4-3
TGCGCCAGCAGCCAAGATAGGGCAGGGCCACACTCAAAGCAGTACTTC
CASSQDRAGPHSKQYF
>.|.|TRBJ1-1|TRBV7-6
TGTGCCAGCAGCTCCACGGGGGGGAGCACTGAAGCTTTCTTT
CASSSTGGSTEAFF
>.|TRBD2|TRBJ2-3|TRBV6-5
TGTGCCAGCAGCTTAGCTGCGGGAGTAGCAGATACGCAGTATTTT
CASSLAAGVADTQYF
>once|.|TRBJ2-1|TRBV5-8
TGTGCCAGCACCGAGGGAACTAGCAGTCACAATGAGCAGTTCTTC
CASTEGTSSHNEQFF
>.|TRBD1|TRBJ2-7|TRBV28
TGTGCCAGCAGTTTCTTGATGGGGGACAGGGAGGTTCTCGGGACCTACGAGCAGTACTTC
CASSFLMGDREVLGTYEQYF
>.|TRBD2|TRBJ2-7|TRBV7-3
TGTGCCAGCAGCTTAGGACCAGCGGGGGGAAGAACCGAGCAGTACTTC
CASSLGPAGGRTEQYF
>.|TRBD2|TRBJ2-3|TRBV29-1
TGCAGCGTTGAAAGGACTAGCGGGAGTCTAGATACGCAGTATTTT
CSVERTSGSLDTQYF